The source of this T cell receptor beta chain is a study of CD8 T cells in ankylosing spondylitis (dated by TCRdb to between 2016 and 2019). Regarding the study in general: T cell receptor beta repertoires were profiled in healthy donors and ankylosing spondylitis patients so that disease-linked TCR variants could be found. The full study cohort was made up of 25 ankylosing spondylitis patients and about a hundred healthy donors. Samples of peripheral blood were taken, and for ankylosing spondylitis patients, synovial fluid was collected as well.

Deletion took 3 bases off V and 1 base off J, with a span of 13 bases between the germline ends. As encoded in the germline V gene, CDR1 is SQVTM while CDR2 is ANQGSEA. Including cysteine and phenylalanine, the CDR3 has 15 amino acids. Only CDR3 DNA is held: 45 bases, read in frame from base 1. Results and caveats for the whole study, not just this receptor: Blood from ankylosing spondylitis patients appeared to be characterized by a TCR beta motif made up of under ten highly homologous amino acid variants. Some motif variants were previously reported in synovial fluid and blood of reactive arthritis patients, suggesting common disease-initiation mechanisms. A CD8+ phenotype was shown by the disease-linked clones, which were found at relatively low frequencies in peripheral blood. Significant enrichment of the disease-linked clones was reported in matched synovial fluid samples from ankylosing spondylitis patients.

The sequencing machine was an Illumina HiSeq 2500. Quantitative 5'-RACE with molecular barcodes was the method used to prepare the TCR beta libraries. The study's own analysis went as follows. A new computational method based on a probabilistic model of VDJ rearrangement was used to identify disease-linked TCR variants. The raw public data were reprocessed by TCRdb itself: fastp quality trimming at Q25, MiXCR clonotype calling, in-frame beta chains only. Duplicate CDR3 protein sequences are folded into a single record with the most common DNA and genes. These V and J calls are TCRdb output, not the study's own analysis. Here the sample has approximately 200,000 distinct CDR3 sequences; roughly 13% occur a single time. Clones ranked in the top ten supply approximately 15% of the sample. In its sample, this clonotype was seen many times. Which antigen it targets is not known. Base qualities are not at hand, and no much larger clone is one base apart.

Source material: blood, either unsorted or a sorted T cell fraction (not recorded which). This clonotype originated in a male donor with ankylosing spondylitis or in good health (not recorded which). The chain is assembled from TRBV29-1 and TRBJ2-1; the D gene identity is not certain. CDR3 region: CSVDDPRRSYNEQFF. The DNA sequence is given as TGCAGCGTTGATGACCCGAGACGGTCCTACAATGAGCAGTTCTTC.